The 17 T cell receptor beta chains given below trace back to one sample, sequenced in a study of CD8 T cells in ankylosing spondylitis (dated by TCRdb to the late 2010s). General study outcomes and caveats: A TCR beta motif of eight highly homologous amino acid variants appeared characteristic of blood from ankylosing spondylitis patients.

The library was prepared using 5' RACE. Sequencing took place on an Illumina HiSeq 2500. TCRdb took the public reads, trimmed them with fastp at Q25, ran MiXCR for clone calling and kept in-frame beta chains. One record per CDR3 amino acid sequence lists the most common genes and DNA. The sample table lists 700,000 or so distinct CDR3 sequences, around 20% of them with a count of one. The ten largest make up approximately 18% of the sample. Antigens of these TCRs are unknown. Sequenced material: blood, either unsorted or a sorted T cell fraction (not recorded which). Every receptor here comes from a male donor with ankylosing spondylitis.

The gene calls are TRBV28 and TRBJ2-3; TRBD2 might be the D (7 bases). The CDR3 length is 14 residues. The germline V and J ends were trimmed by 5 bases and 5 bases, with 14 bases remaining between them. CDR1 is MDHEN, CDR2 SYDVKM, per germline. The CDR3 DNA is TGTGCCAGCAGTCCACCCGGGGGGCGAGATACGCAGTATTTT. Translating it yields CASSPPGGRDTQYF.

V usage is TRBV5-1 and J usage is TRBJ1-5; D may be TRBD1 (5 bases). The V gene's germline CDR1 is SGHRS and CDR2 YFSETQ. V lost 0 bases to trimming and J lost 5 bases, with 12 bases between them. This CDR3 spans 15 amino acids. The CDR3 is CASSLGGTTDQPQHF. In nucleotides, the CDR3 is TGCGCCAGCAGCTTGGGGGGGACTACCGATCAGCCCCAGCATTTT.

This clonotype has more than one count but fewer than ten. The V and J genes are TRBV7-9 and TRBJ2-7; TRBD2 aligns across 14 bases. Germline CDR1 is SEHNR and CDR2 is FQNEAQ (reference sequence). V lost 5 bases and J lost 3; bases outside the gene matches: 9. This CDR3 comprises 17 residues. The CDR3 is CASSITPGTSGSYEQYF. The CDR3 coding sequence is TGTGCCAGCAGCATAACCCCAGGGACTAGCGGGAGCTACGAGCAGTACTTC.

This clonotype was counted a few times. This sequence joins TRBV21-1 and TRBJ2-5; the table names TRBD1, a call not compared with the DNA. TRBV21-1 is a listed pseudogene. The CDR3 consists of 14 residues. CDR3 residues: CASTRSRRDRGGYF. The CDR3 coding sequence is TGTGCCAGCACCCGGAGCCGGAGGGACAGGGGTGGGTACTTC.

A few counts support this clonotype. The chain recombines TRBV10-3 with TRBJ1-2; D is unclear. This CDR3 is 15 amino acids long. The V end lost 4 bases, the J end lost 0 bases, and 12 bases lay between the germline ends. Germline loops: CDR1 ENHRY, CDR2 SYGVKD. The CDR3 here is CAISASQYPNYGYTF. DNA for the CDR3: TGTGCCATCAGTGCTTCACAGTACCCTAACTATGGCTACACCTTC.

The gene calls are TRBV11-2 and TRBJ2-7; D unclear. Germline CDR1 is SGHAT and CDR2 is FQNNGV. The V gene lost 2 bases and the J gene lost 0 bases, with 8 bases spanning the gap. This CDR3 is built from 14 residues. The CDR3 spells CASSLLGYSYEQYF. The CDR3 bases are TGTGCCAGCAGCTTATTAGGATACTCCTACGAGCAGTACTTC.

The chain combines TRBV4-2 with TRBJ2-7; 7 positions agree with TRBD1. After removal of 0 bases from V and 2 bases from J, the junction contained 4 bases not matched to a gene. This CDR3 comprises 15 residues. CDR1 and CDR2 from the germline V gene are LGHNA and YNFKEQ. CDR3 in DNA: TGTGCCAGCAGCCAAGATGCGACAGGGACCTACGAGCAGTACTTC. Translation: CASSQDATGTYEQYF.

This clonotype was observed a handful of times. The chain is built from TRBV12-3 or TRBV12-4 and TRBJ1-1, with D uncertain. This CDR3 has 16 residues. V gave up 3 bases and J gave up 0 bases, with 14 bases separating them. The CDR3 DNA sequence: TGTGCCAGCAGTTTCCCCCCTCGTTCGATGAACACTGAAGCTTTCTTT. Encoded protein: CASSFPPRSMNTEAFF.

The V and J genes are TRBV20-1 and TRBJ2-7; tentatively, D is TRBD2 (6 bases). Germline V gene lookup returns CDR1 DFQATT and CDR2 SNEGSKA (reference sequence). The CDR3 covers 15 residues. V was shortened by 0 bases and J by 4 bases, with 16 bases between the two germline ends. CDR3: CSARDFGDGGYEQYF. As DNA, the CDR3 is TGCAGTGCTAGAGATTTCGGAGATGGGGGGTACGAGCAGTACTTC.

Here the CDR3 DNA reads TGTGCCAGCAGCCAAGGGGCGGGCAGAACCTATGGCTACACCTTC. It yields the protein CASSQGAGRTYGYTF. V gene TRBV3-1 combines with J gene TRBJ1-2; D unclear. CDR1 LGHDT and CDR2 YNNKEL come from the germline V gene (reference sequence). Trimming shortened V by 1 base and J by 4 bases, and 13 bases separated the two germline ends. The CDR3 extends over 15 amino acids.

A few counts support this clonotype. The rearrangement uses TRBV12-3 or TRBV12-4 and TRBJ2-5; D is possibly TRBD1 or TRBD2 (6 bases each). Trimming took off 5 bases at V and 1 base at J, with 14 bases between the two ends. The CDR3 sequence is 15 residues long. The CDR3 protein is CASSDPGGPQETQYF. CDR3 sequence (DNA): TGTGCCAGCAGTGACCCCGGGGGCCCCCAAGAGACCCAGTACTTC.

The chain carries TRBV20-1 and TRBJ1-1; tentatively, D is TRBD1 (5 bases). The CDR3 has 15 residues. Germline V gene data show CDR1 as DFQATT and CDR2 as SNEGSKA (reference sequence). V gave up 0 bases and J gave up 1 base, with 12 bases separating them. The chain's CDR3 is CSARDLTTGNTEAFF. The CDR3 DNA is TGCAGTGCTAGAGACCTTACAACAGGGAACACTGAAGCTTTCTTT.

The sample holds a few counts of this clonotype. The gene calls are TRBV20-1 and TRBJ2-3; the D is unclear. V lost 1 base and J lost 2, with 13 bases in between. The CDR3 has 15 residues. CDR1 is DFQATT, CDR2 SNEGSKA, per germline (reference sequence). CDR3 residues: CSARGRTRATDTQYF. CDR3 DNA sequence: TGCAGTGCTAGAGGTCGCACCAGAGCCACAGATACGCAGTATTTT.

This clonotype appeared a few times. The genes are TRBV6-5 and TRBJ2-2; either TRBD1 or TRBD2 may fit D (5 bases each). Per germline, CDR1 MNHEY and CDR2 SVGAGI. With 6 bases removed from V and 6 bases from J, the gap between germline ends came to 8 bases. CDR3 length equals 12 residues. In DNA form, the CDR3 reads TGTGCCAGCAGGGTGGGGGCCGGGGAGCTGTTTTTT. It specifies CASRVGAGELFF.

There are a few counts of this clonotype. The gene calls are TRBV20-1 and TRBJ2-3; 15 bases agree with TRBD2. Unmatched junction bases numbered 13, after V lost 2 bases and J lost 1 base. Germline values: CDR1 DFQATT, CDR2 SNEGSKA (reference sequence). The CDR3 is 20 amino acids. For the CDR3, the DNA is TGCAGTGCTAGACCCCTAGGACTAGCGGGAGGGAAAACACGCACAGATACGCAGTATTTT. This encodes CSARPLGLAGGKTRTDTQYF.

This clonotype came up a few times. In DNA form, the CDR3 reads TGTGCCAGCAGTTTAGGGACAGGAGTCAGCCCCCAGCATTTT. Protein: CASSLGTGVSPQHF. V usage is TRBV27 and J usage is TRBJ1-5, with 8 bases aligning to TRBD1. The CDR3 sequence is 14 residues long. CDR1 is MNHEY, CDR2 SMNVEV, per germline (reference sequence). V trimming: 2 bases; J trimming: 10 bases; junction bases outside the gene matches: 7.

The chain employs TRBV4-3 and TRBJ2-2, with TRBD2 identical over 11 bases. The CDR3 runs to 17 residues. Germline CDR1 LGHNA, CDR2 YSLEER. J was trimmed by 2 bases and V by 4 bases; bases with no gene match: 6. In DNA form, the CDR3 reads TGCGCCAGCAGCCCCGGCGGGACTAGCGGAAACACCGGGGAGCTGTTTTTT. Amino acid sequence: CASSPGGTSGNTGELFF.